This T cell receptor beta chain was retrieved from a study of blood T cell repertoires in COVID-19. About the research overall: Donors in the United States, Italy and Spain gave samples during acute or convalescent COVID-19. T cells, B-cell-depleted T cells, or PBMCs provided the cDNA or gDNA that served as material.

Original handling: Quantification of nucleated cells was approximated via reference gene primer amplification. The assay was immunoSEQ multiplex PCR, and TCRdb's table has in-frame clones only and misses some. That table gives V, J and clone size, and the DNA gave D and trimming. This table has fewer than 80,000 clones, roughly 92% appearing once. Germline loops: CDR1 MDHEN, CDR2 SYDVKM. After removal of 4 bases from V and 0 bases from J, the junction contained 1 base not matched to a gene. The CDR3 is made up of 14 amino acids. This receptor was identified in a human donor in a cohort sampled during active COVID-19. The chain recombines TRBV28 with TRBJ1-1, with 8 bases fitting TRBD1. Sequenced: peripheral blood. CDR3 in DNA: TGTGCCAGCAGTTCGGGACAGGTGAACACTGAAGCTTTCTTT. This codes for CASSSGQVNTEAFF.